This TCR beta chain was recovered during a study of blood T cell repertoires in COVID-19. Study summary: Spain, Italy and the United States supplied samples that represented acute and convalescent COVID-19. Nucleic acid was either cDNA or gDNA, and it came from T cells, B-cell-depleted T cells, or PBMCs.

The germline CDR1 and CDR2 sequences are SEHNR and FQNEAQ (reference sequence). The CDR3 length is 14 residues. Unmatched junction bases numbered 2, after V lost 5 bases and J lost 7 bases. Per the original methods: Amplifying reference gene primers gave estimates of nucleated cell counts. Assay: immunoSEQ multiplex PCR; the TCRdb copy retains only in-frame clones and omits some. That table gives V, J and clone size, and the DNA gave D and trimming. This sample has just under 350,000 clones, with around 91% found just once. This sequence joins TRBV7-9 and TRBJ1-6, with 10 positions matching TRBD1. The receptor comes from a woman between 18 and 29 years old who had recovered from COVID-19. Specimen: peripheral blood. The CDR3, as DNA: TGTGCCAGCAGCCGGGGACAGGGGAATTCACCCCTCCACTTT. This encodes CASSRGQGNSPLHF.